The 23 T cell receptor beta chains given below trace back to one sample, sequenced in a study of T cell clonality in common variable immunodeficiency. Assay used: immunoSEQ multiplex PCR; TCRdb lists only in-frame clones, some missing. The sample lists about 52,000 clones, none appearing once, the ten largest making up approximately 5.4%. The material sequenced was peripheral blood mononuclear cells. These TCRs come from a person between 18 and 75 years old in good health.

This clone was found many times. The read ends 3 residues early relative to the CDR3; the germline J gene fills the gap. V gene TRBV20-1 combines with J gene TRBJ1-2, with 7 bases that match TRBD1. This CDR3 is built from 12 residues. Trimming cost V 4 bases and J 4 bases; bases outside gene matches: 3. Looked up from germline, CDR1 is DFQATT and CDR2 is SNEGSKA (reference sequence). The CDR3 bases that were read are TGCAGTGCTAATACAGGGGCCTATGGC. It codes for CSANTGAYG. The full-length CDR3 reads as CSANTGAYGYTF.

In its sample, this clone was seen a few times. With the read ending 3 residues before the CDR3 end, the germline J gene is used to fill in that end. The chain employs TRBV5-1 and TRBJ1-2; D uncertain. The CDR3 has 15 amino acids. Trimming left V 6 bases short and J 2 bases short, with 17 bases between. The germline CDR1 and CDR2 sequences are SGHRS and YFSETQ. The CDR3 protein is CASTSLGGSNYGYTF. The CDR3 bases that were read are TGCGCCAGCACCAGTTTAGGAGGGTCCAACTATGGC. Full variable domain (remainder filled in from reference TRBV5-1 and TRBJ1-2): KAGVTQTPRYLIKTRGQQVTLSCSPISGHRSVSWYQQTPGQGLQFLFEYFSETQRNKGNFPGRFSGRQFSNSRSEMNVSTLELGDSALYLCASTSLGGSNYGYTFGSGTRLTVV.

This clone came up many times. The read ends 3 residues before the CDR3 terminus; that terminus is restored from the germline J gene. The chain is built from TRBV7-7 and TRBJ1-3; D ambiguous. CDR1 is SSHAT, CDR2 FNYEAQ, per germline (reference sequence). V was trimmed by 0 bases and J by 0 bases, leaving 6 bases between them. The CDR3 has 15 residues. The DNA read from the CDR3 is TGTGCCAGCAGCTTAGCACAGACCTCTGGAAACACC. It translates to CASSLAQTSGNT. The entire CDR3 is CASSLAQTSGNTIYF.

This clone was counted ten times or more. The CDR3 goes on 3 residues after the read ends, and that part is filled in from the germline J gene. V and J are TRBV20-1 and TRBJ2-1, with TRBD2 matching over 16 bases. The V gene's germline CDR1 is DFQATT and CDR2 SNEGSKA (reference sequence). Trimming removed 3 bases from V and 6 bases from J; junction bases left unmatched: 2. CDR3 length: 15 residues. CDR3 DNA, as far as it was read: TGCAGTGCTAGGGGGACTAGCGGGAGGGCCAATGAG. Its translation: CSARGTSGRANE. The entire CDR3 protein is CSARGTSGRANEQFF.

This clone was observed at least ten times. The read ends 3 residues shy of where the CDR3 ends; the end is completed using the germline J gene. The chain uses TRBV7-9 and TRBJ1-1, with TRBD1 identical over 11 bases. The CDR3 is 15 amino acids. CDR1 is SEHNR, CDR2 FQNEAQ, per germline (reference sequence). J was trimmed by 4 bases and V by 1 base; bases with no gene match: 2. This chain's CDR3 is CASSLGDRGGTEAFF. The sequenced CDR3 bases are TGTGCCAGCAGCTTAGGGGACAGGGGGGGCACTGAA.

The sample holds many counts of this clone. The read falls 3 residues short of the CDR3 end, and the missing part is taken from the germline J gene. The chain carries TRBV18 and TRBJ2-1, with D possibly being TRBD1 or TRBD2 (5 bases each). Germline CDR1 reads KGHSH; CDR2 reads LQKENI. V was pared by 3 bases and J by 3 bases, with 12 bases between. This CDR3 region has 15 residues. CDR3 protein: CASSPRAGSYNEQFF. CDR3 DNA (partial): TGTGCCAGCTCACCTCGGGCAGGGAGCTACAATGAG.

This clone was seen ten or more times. The CDR3 sequence is CASSRRLAGVFNEQFF. Incomplete CDR3 DNA: TGTGCCAGCAGCCGCCGACTAGCGGGAGTCTTCAATGAG. The V and J genes are TRBV14 and TRBJ2-1, with 12 bases lining up with TRBD2. The CDR3 extends 3 residues past the end of the read, so its final part is completed from the germline J gene. After removal of 4 bases from V and 6 bases from J, the junction contained 7 bases not matched to a gene. CDR3 length: 16 amino acids. Germline V gene sequence: CDR1 SGHDN, CDR2 FVKESK.

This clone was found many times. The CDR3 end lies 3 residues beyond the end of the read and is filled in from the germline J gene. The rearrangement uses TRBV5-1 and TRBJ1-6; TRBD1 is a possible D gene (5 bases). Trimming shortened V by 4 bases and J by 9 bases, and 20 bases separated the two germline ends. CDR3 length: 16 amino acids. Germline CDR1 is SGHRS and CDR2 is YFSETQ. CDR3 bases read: TGCGCCAGCAGCAGCCCTGGGACTGTGGATCCTTCACCC. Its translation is CASSSPGTVDPSP. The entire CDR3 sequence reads CASSSPGTVDPSPLHF. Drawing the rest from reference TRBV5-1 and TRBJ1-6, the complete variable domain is KAGVTQTPRYLIKTRGQQVTLSCSPISGHRSVSWYQQTPGQGLQFLFEYFSETQRNKGNFPGRFSGRQFSNSRSEMNVSTLELGDSALYLCASSSPGTVDPSPLHFGNGTRLTVT.

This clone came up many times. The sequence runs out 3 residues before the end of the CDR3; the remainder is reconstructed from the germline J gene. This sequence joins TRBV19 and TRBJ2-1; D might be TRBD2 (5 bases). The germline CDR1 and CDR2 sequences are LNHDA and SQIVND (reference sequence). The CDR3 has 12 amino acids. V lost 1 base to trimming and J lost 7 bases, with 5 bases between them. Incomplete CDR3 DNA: TGTGCCAGTAGTATAGGCGGGAATGAG. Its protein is CASSIGGNE. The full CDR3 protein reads CASSIGGNEQFF.

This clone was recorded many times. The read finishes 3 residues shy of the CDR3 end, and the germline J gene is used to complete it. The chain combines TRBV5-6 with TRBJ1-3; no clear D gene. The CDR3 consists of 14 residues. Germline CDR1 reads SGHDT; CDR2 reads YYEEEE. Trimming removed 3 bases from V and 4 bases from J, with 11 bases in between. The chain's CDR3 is CASSSQAQGNTIYF. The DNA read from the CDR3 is TGTGCCAGCAGCTCCCAGGCGCAGGGAAACACC.

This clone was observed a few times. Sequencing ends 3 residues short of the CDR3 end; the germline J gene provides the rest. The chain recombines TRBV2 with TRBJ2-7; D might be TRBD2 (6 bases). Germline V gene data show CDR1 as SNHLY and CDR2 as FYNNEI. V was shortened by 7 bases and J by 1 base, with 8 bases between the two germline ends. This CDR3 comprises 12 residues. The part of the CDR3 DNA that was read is TGTGCCAGCACCGGGGGTTCCTACGAG. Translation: CASTGGSYE. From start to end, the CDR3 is CASTGGSYEQYF. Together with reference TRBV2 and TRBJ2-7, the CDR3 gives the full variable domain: EPEVTQTPSHQVTQMGQEVILRCVPISNHLYFYWYRQILGQKVEFLVSFYNNEISEKSEIFDDQFSVERPDGSNFTLKIRSTKLEDSAMYFCASTGGSYEQYFGPGTRLTVT.

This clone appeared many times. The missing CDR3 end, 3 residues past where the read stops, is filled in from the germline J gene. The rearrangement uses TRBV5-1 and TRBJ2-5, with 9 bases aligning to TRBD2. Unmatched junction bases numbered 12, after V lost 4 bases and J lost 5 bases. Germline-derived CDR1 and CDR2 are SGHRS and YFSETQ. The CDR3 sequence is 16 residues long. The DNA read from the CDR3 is TGCGCCAGCAGCAAGACTAGCGGCCTCCAGCTTGAGACC. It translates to CASSKTSGLQLET. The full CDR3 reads CASSKTSGLQLETQYF. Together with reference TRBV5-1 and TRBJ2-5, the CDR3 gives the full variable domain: KAGVTQTPRYLIKTRGQQVTLSCSPISGHRSVSWYQQTPGQGLQFLFEYFSETQRNKGNFPGRFSGRQFSNSRSEMNVSTLELGDSALYLCASSKTSGLQLETQYFGPGTRLLVL.

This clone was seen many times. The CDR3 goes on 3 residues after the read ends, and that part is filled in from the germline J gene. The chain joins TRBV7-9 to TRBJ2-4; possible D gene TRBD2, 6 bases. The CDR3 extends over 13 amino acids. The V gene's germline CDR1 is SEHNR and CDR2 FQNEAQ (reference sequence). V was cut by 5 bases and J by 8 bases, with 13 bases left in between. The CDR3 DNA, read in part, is TGTGCCAGCAGCCCCGGGGGTGAGGACATT. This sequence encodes CASSPGGEDI. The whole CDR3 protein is CASSPGGEDIQYF.

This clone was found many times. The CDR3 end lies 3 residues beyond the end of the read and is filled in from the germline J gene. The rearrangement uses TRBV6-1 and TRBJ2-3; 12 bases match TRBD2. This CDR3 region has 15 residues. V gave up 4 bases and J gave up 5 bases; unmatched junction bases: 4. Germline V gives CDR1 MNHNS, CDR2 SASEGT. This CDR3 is CASSGLAGVGDTQYF. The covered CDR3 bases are TGTGCCAGCAGTGGACTAGCGGGAGTAGGAGATACG.

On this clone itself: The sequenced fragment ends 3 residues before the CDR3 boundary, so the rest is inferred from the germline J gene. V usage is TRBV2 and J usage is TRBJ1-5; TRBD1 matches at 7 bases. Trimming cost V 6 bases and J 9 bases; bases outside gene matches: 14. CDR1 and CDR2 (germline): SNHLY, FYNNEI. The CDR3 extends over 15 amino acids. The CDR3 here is CASREKTGRAGPQHF. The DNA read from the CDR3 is TGTGCCAGCAGAGAAAAGACAGGGCGAGCGGGGCCC.

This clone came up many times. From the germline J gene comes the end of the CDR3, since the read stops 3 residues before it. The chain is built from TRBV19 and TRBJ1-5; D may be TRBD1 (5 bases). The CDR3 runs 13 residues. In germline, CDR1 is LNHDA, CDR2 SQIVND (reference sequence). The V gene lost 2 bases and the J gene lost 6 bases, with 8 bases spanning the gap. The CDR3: CASSIPGRQPQHF. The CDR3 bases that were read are TGTGCCAGTAGTATACCAGGGCGTCAGCCC.

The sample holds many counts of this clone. CDR3 amino acids: CASSKTGTSNEQFF. CDR3 DNA, as far as it was read: TGTGCCAGCAGCAAAACCGGGACTAGCAATGAG. The V and J genes are TRBV7-9 and TRBJ2-1, with 8 positions matching TRBD2. The CDR3 end falls 3 residues outside the read, so it is completed with the germline J gene. V lost 5 bases and J lost 6; bases outside the gene matches: 6. CDR3 length: 14 residues. CDR1 is SEHNR, CDR2 FQNEAQ, per germline (reference sequence).

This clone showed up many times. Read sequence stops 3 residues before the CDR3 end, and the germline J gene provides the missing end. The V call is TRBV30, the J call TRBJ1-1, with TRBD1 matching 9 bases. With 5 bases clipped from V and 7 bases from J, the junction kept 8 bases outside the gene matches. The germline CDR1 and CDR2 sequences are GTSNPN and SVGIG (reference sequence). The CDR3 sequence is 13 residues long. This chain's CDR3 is CAWDGTGLFEAFF. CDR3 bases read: TGTGCCTGGGACGGGACAGGGCTTTTTGAA.

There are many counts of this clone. Incomplete CDR3 DNA: TGTGCCAGCAGTTTACTAGCGGCGAACACAGATACG. Amino acids: CASSLLAANTDT. Given in full, the CDR3 is CASSLLAANTDTQYF. The rearrangement joins TRBV28 to TRBJ2-3; 7 bases match TRBD2. With the read ending 3 residues before the CDR3 end, the germline J gene is used to fill in that end. This CDR3 contains 15 residues. Germline V gene lookup returns CDR1 MDHEN and CDR2 SYDVKM. V lost 2 bases and J lost 2; bases outside the gene matches: 4.

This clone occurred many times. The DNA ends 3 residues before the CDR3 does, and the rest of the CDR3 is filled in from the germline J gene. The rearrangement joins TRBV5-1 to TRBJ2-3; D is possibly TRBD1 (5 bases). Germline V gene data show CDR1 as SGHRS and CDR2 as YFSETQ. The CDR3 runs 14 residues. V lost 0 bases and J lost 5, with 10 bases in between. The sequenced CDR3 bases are TGCGCCAGCAGCTTGGGGGGCCAGAAAGATACG. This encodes CASSLGGQKDT. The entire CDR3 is CASSLGGQKDTQYF.

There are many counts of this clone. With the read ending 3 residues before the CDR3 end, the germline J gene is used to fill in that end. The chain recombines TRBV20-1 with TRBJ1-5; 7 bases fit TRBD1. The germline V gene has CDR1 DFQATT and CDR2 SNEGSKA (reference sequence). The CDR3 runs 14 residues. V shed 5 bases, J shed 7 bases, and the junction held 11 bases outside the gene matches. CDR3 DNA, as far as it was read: TGCAGTGCTTCCCTCGACAGGGAGATACAGCCC. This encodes CSASLDREIQP. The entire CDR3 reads CSASLDREIQPQHF.

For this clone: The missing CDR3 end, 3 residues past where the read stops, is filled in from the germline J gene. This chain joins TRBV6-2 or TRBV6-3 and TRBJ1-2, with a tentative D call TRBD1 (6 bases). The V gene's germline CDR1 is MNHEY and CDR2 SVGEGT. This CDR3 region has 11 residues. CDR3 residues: CASSWGHYYTF. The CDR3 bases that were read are TGTGCCAGCAGTTGGGGGCATTAC.

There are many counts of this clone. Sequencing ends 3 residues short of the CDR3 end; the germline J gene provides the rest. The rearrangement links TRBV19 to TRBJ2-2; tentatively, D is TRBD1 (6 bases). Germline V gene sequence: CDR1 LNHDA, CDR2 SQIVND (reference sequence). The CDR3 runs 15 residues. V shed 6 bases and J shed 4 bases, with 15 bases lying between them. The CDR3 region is CASSVNLGGTGELFF. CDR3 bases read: TGTGCCAGTAGCGTTAACTTAGGGGGCACCGGGGAG.